This T cell receptor beta chain was recovered during a study of cytomegalovirus exposure and HLA in healthy donors. It was healthy bone marrow donors who served as donors. Germline trimming cut 6 bases from V and 5 bases from J; bases unmatched to any gene: 18. This CDR3 has 19 amino acids. Germline V gene lookup returns CDR1 MNHEY and CDR2 SMNVEV (reference sequence). This PCR relied on a set of 60 Vbeta primers and 13 Jbeta primers. Profiled with immunoSEQ multiplex PCR; TCRdb holds only in-frame clones, not every one. Of some 90,000 clones in the sample, around 74% were seen once. This clone was detected only a few times. The antigen is unknown. Points from the study as a whole: In vitro testing confirmed a few CMV-associated chains as specific for CMV antigens. About 87% or about 30% of the time was how often most TCR beta V segments were productive, according to an earlier analysis.

The gene calls are TRBV27 and TRBJ2-1; 11 nucleotides line up with TRBD2. The sequencing sample was made of PBMCs. The TCR was taken from a female donor in good health and CMV-seropositive. The CDR3 here is CASSPLGLAEVTRNNEQFF. CDR3 sequence (DNA): TGTGCCAGCAGCCCCCTGGGACTAGCGGAAGTAACCCGCAACAATGAGCAGTTCTTC.